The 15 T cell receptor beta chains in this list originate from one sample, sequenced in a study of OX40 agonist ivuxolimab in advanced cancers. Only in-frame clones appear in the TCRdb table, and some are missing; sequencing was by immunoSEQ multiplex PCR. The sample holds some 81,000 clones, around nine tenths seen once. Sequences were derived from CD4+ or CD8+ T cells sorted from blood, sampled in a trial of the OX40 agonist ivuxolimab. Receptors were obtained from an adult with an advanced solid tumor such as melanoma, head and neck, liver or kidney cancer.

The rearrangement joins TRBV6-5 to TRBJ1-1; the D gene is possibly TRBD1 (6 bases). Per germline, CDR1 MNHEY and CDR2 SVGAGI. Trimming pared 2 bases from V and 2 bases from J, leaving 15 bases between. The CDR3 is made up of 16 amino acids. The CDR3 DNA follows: TGTGCCAGCAGTTACCCATTACAGGGAGGAAACACTGAAGCTTTCTTT. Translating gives CASSYPLQGGNTEAFF.

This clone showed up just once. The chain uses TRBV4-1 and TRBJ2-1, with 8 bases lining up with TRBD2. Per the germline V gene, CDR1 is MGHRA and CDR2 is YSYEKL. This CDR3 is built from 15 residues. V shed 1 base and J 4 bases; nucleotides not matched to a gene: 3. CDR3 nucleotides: TGCGCCAGCAGCCAAGCGGGAGGGTTTTACAATGAGCAGTTCTTC. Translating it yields CASSQAGGFYNEQFF.

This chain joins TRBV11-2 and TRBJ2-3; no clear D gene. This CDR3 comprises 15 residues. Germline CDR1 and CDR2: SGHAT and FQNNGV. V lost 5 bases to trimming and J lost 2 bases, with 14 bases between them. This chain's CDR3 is CASSRFDPLTDTQYF. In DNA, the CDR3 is TGTGCCAGCAGCCGGTTTGATCCACTCACAGATACGCAGTATTTT.

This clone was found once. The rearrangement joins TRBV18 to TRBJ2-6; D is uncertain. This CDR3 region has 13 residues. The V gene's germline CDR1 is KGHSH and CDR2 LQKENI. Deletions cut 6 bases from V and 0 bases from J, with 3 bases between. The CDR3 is CASSFSGANVLTF. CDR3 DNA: TGTGCCAGCTCGTTCTCTGGGGCCAACGTCCTGACTTTC.

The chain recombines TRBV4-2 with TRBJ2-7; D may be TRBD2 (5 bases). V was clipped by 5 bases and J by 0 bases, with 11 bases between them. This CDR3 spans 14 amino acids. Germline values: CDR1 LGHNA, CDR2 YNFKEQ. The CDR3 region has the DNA TGTGCCAGCAGCGAGCCGGGAAGCTCCTACGAGCAGTACTTC. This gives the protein CASSEPGSSYEQYF.

CDR3 loop: CASRRLLPGEKLFF. In DNA form, the CDR3 reads TGTGCCAGCAGGAGGTTGTTGCCGGGGGAAAAACTGTTTTTT. The rearrangement uses TRBV6-1 and TRBJ1-4; no firm D call. This CDR3 is 14 amino acids long. V dropped 6 bases and J dropped 8 bases, with 16 bases sitting between them. CDR1 is MNHNS, CDR2 SASEGT, per germline.

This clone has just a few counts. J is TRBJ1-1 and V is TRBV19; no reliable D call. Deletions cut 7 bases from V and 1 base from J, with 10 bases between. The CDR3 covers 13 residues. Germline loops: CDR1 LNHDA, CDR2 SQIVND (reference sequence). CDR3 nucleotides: TGTGCCAGTAACCTCGGAGCGAACACTGAAGCTTTCTTT. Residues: CASNLGANTEAFF.

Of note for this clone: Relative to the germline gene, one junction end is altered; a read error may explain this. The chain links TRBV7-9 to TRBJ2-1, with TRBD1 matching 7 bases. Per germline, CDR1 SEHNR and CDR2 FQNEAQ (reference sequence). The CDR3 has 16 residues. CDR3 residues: CASTLPPSDRINEQFF. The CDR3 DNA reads TGTGCCAGCACCTTACCCCCCTCGGACAGGATAAATGAGCAGTTCTTC. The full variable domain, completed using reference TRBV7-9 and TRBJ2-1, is DTGVSQNPRHKITKRGQNVTFRCDPISEHNRLYWYRQTLGQGPEFLTYFQNEAQLEKSRLLSDRFSAERPKGSFSTLEIQRTEQGDSAMYLCASTLPPSDRINEQFFGPGTRLTVL.

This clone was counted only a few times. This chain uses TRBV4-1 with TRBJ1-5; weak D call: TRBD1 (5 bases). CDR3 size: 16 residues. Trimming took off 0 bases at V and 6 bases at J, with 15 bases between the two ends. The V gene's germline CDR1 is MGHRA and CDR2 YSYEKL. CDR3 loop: CASSQESFGGSQPQHF. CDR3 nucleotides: TGCGCCAGCAGCCAAGAGTCATTCGGGGGGAGTCAGCCCCAGCATTTT.

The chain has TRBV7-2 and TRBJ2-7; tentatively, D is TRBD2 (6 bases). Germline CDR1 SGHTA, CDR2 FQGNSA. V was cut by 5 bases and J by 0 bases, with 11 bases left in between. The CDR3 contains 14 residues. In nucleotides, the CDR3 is TGTGCCAGCAGCCATAGCGGTTTCTCCTACGAGCAGTACTTC. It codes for CASSHSGFSYEQYF.

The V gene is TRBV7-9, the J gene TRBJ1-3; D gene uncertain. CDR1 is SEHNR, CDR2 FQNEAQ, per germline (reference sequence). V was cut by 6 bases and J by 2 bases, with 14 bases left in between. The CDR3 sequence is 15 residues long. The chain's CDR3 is CASSSDPGPGNTIYF. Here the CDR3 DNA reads TGTGCCAGCAGTTCGGACCCAGGTCCTGGAAACACCATATATTTT.

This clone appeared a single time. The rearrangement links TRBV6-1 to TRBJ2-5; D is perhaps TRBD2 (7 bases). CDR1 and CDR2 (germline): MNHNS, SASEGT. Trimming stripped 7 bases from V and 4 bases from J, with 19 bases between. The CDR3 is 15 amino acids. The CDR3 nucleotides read TGTGCCAGCATGAGGGGGGGCCGAGGTCGAGAGACCCAGTACTTC. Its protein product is CASMRGGRGRETQYF.

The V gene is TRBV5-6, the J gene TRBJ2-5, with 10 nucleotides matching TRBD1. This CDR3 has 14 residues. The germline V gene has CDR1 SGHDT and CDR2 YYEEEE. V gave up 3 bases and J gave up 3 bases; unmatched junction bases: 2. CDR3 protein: CASSSTGGEETQYF. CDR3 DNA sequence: TGTGCCAGCAGCTCGACAGGGGGCGAAGAGACCCAGTACTTC.

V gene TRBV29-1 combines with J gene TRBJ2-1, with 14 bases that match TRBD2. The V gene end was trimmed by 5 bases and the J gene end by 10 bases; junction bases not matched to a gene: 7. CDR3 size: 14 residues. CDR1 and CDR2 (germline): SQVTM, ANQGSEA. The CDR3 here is CSVRTSGGYGEQFF. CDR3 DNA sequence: TGCAGCGTTCGGACTAGCGGGGGGTACGGGGAGCAGTTCTTC.

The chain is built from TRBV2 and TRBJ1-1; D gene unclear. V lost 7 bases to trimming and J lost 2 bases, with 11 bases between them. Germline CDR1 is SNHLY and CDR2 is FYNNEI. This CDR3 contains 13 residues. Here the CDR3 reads CASMKSLNTEAFF. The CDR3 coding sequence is TGTGCCAGCATGAAGTCCCTTAACACTGAAGCTTTCTTT.